The rows below give T cell receptor beta chains drawn from one sample of a study of cytomegalovirus exposure and HLA in healthy donors. Assay used: immunoSEQ multiplex PCR; TCRdb lists only in-frame clones, some missing. Listed are around 210,000 clones; roughly 1.2% falls within the top ten. The specimen sequenced was PBMCs. The origin of the receptors is a girl aged 2 to 9 in good health and CMV-seropositive. The CDR3 runs from the conserved cysteine through the conserved F or W. The order of the fields is J gene, D gene, V gene, CDR3 DNA, CDR3 protein. The D gene is left open where the match is weak.

TRBJ1-4	TRBD1	TRBV27	TGTGCCAGCAGTTTATTCCCTACGGGACAGGGGGCAGGTGAAAAACTGTTTTTT	CASSLFPTGQGAGEKLFF
TRBJ2-7	.	TRBV6-6	TGTGCCAGCAGCTGGACAGACGAGCAGTACTTC	CASSWTDEQYF
TRBJ2-3	TRBD1	TRBV25-1	TGTGCCAGCAGTGAGGACAGGGGGACCGGGGCAGATACGCAGTATTTT	CASSEDRGTGADTQYF
TRBJ2-6	.	TRBV28	TGTGCCAGCAGTTTGGTCAGGGGTGCCAACGTCCTGACTTTC	CASSLVRGANVLTF
TRBJ2-7	.	TRBV4-1	TGCGCCAGCAGCCAAGAGATAGGAATTGGACTCTACGAGCAGTACTTC	CASSQEIGIGLYEQYF
TRBJ2-5	TRBD1	TRBV19	TGTGCCAGTAGTTTTAGACTTACCGGGACAGGCCAAGAGACCCAGTACTTC	CASSFRLTGTGQETQYF
TRBJ2-7	.	TRBV7-9	TGTGCCAGCAGCATCCAGGGATACGAGCAGTACTTC	CASSIQGYEQYF
TRBJ2-3	.	TRBV11-2	TGTGCCAGCAGCTACCGGACTCGCGTGGATACGCAGTATTTT	CASSYRTRVDTQYF
TRBJ1-1	.	TRBV7-9	TGTGCCAGCAGCTTAAGCGGGGGGCCCACTGAAGCTTTCTTT	CASSLSGGPTEAFF
TRBJ1-2	.	TRBV6-1	TGTGCCAGCAGTGAAAGGGGCCAGTCTAACTATGGCTACACCTTC	CASSERGQSNYGYTF
TRBJ2-3	TRBD2	TRBV28	TGTGCCAGCAGTTTACTAGCGGGAGAAGTTCCAGATACGCAGTATTTT	CASSLLAGEVPDTQYF
TRBJ1-5	.	TRBV29-1	TGCAGCGTCTTGGACAGTGATCAGCCCCAGCATTTT	CSVLDSDQPQHF
TRBJ2-2	.	TRBV4-1	TGCGCCAGCAGCCAAGGAACTAGTTCGAACACCGGGGAGCTGTTTTTT	CASSQGTSSNTGELFF
TRBJ2-7	TRBD2	TRBV27	TGTGCCAGCAGTTTATCGGGGACTAGTTCCGAGCAGTACTTC	CASSLSGTSSEQYF
TRBJ2-5	.	TRBV21-1	TGTGCCAGCAGCAAAGGTCCCGCCGGACAGGGGGAGACCCAGTACTTC	CASSKGPAGQGETQYF
TRBJ1-5	.	TRBV28	TGTGCCAGCAGCCCGGGGAGCAATCAGCCCCAGCATTTT	CASSPGSNQPQHF
TRBJ2-7	.	TRBV27	TGTGCCAGCAGTTTATCCCGGTGGGCCCTCTACGAGCAGTACTTC	CASSLSRWALYEQYF
TRBJ2-7	TRBD1	TRBV27	TGTGCCAGCAGTTTGGTTTGGACAGGGGGTTCCTACGAGCAGTACTTC	CASSLVWTGGSYEQYF
TRBJ2-6	TRBD2	TRBV2	TGTGCCAGCAGTGAATGGGGGACTAGCGGGTCTCGCTCTGAGGCCAACGTCCTGACTTTC	CASSEWGTSGSRSEANVLTF
TRBJ2-1	TRBD2	TRBV29-1	TGCAGCGTTCACGGAGGGACTAGCGGGAGTCGGTCCTACAATGAGCAGTTCTTC	CSVHGGTSGSRSYNEQFF
TRBJ1-5	TRBD1	TRBV7-6	TGTGCCAGCAGCTTAGGACAGGGGTTCAATCAGCCCCAGCATTTT	CASSLGQGFNQPQHF
TRBJ2-6	.	TRBV2	TGTGCCAGCAGTGTACTGGCTGGGGCCAACGTCCTGACTTTC	CASSVLAGANVLTF
TRBJ2-1	TRBD2	TRBV5-4	TGTGCCAGCAGCTCTAACAGCGGGAGAGTCGGTGAGCAGTTCTTC	CASSSNSGRVGEQFF
TRBJ2-7	.	TRBV5-1	TGCGCCAGCAGTTCGTCGAAGGGGTTCGAGCAGTACTTC	CASSSSKGFEQYF
TRBJ2-2	.	TRBV28	TGTGCCAGCAGTAGGGCCTCGAGGGCCGGGGAGCTGTTTTTT	CASSRASRAGELFF
TRBJ1-1	TRBD1	TRBV28	TGTGCCAGCATCCTCCTTCTAGGGGGACAGGGGAGTACTGAAGCTTTCTTT	CASILLLGGQGSTEAFF
TRBJ1-2	.	TRBV5-6	TGTGCCAGCAGCTTGGAATGGGGGGTCAGGGAGGGGTGGGGCTACACCTTC	CASSLEWGVREGWGYTF
TRBJ2-3	.	TRBV4-2	TGTGCCAGCAGCCATAGGGGTAAATCCGGCGATAAAGTTTATACGCAGTATTTT	CASSHRGKSGDKVYTQYF
TRBJ1-1	TRBD1	TRBV19	TGTGCCAGTACCGCCTCATACAGGGGGAACACTGAAGCTTTCTTT	CASTASYRGNTEAFF
TRBJ2-7	TRBD1	TRBV29-1	TGCAGCGTTGTTCGGACAGGGGGCCACGAGCAGTACTTC	CSVVRTGGHEQYF
TRBJ1-1	TRBD1	TRBV5-4	TGTGCCAGCAGCTTCAGGGGGTGGTTGGCTGAAGCTTTCTTT	CASSFRGWLAEAFF
TRBJ2-2	TRBD1	TRBV5-4	TGTGCCAGCAGCTTTAACAGGGGGCAGGTCGGGGAGCTGTTTTTT	CASSFNRGQVGELFF
TRBJ1-2	TRBD1	TRBV6-5	TGTGCCAGCAGAGCGACAGGGGCTTTAGGCTATGGCTACACCTTC	CASRATGALGYGYTF
TRBJ1-5	.	TRBV27	TGTGCCAGCAGGTTGACAGGAATCAGGGGGCCCCAGCATTTT	CASRLTGIRGPQHF
TRBJ1-1	.	TRBV25-1	TGTGCCAGCAGTGAAAATCCCGGGCGAGGGACTGAAGCTTTCTTT	CASSENPGRGTEAFF
TRBJ2-1	TRBD1	TRBV5-1	TGCGCCAGCAGTTTCACAGGGGACTCCTACAATGAGCAGTTCTTC	CASSFTGDSYNEQFF
TRBJ1-5	.	TRBV6-4	TGTGCCAGCAGCCCAGAGGGGGGCAATCAGCCCCAGCATTTT	CASSPEGGNQPQHF
TRBJ2-2	TRBD2	TRBV5-1	TGCGCCAGCAGCTTCCAAGGACTAGCGGGGAACACCGGGGAGCTGTTTTTT	CASSFQGLAGNTGELFF
TRBJ1-1	TRBD1	TRBV6-1	TGTGCCAGTGACAGGGGAATCACTGAAGCTTTCTTT	CASDRGITEAFF
TRBJ2-7	.	TRBV5-4	TGTGCCAGCAGCTTGGGGCAGGGTCGAAACGAGCAGTACTTC	CASSLGQGRNEQYF
TRBJ1-2	.	TRBV7-3	TGTGCCAGCAGCTTGGAGGGACGGACTAACTATGGCTACACCTTC	CASSLEGRTNYGYTF
TRBJ2-7	TRBD2	TRBV7-8	TGTGCCAGCAGCTTAGTGGCTAGCGGGAGAAACGAGCAGTACTTC	CASSLVASGRNEQYF
TRBJ1-4	TRBD1	TRBV5-5	TGTGCCAGCAGCCGAACAGGGGGAAGGGTTGAAAAACTGTTTTTT	CASSRTGGRVEKLFF
TRBJ2-5	.	TRBV6-5	TGTGCCAGCAGTTACCCGGAGGGCTCGGAGACCCAGTACTTC	CASSYPEGSETQYF
TRBJ2-3	TRBD2	TRBV4-1	TGCGCCAGCAGCCAAGCGCTTACTCCACCGACTAGCGTACACATAGATACGCAGTATTTT	CASSQALTPPTSVHIDTQYF
TRBJ2-7	.	TRBV6-5	TGTGCCAGCAGTTACTCCAGAGGGAACCCTTACGAGCAGTACTTC	CASSYSRGNPYEQYF
TRBJ2-5	TRBD1	TRBV2	TGTGCCAGCAGCCCGGACAGGATCCAAGAGACCCAGTACTTC	CASSPDRIQETQYF
TRBJ2-2	TRBD2	TRBV2	TGTGCCAGCAGATATAGCGGGGTAACCGGGGAGCTGTTTTTT	CASRYSGVTGELFF
TRBJ1-1	.	TRBV28	TGTGCCAGCAGCCTTGAGGGGGTCGAAGCTTTCTTT	CASSLEGVEAFF
TRBJ1-4	TRBD1	TRBV5-4	TGTGCCAGCAGCACCTTGGAGACAGGGGAAAAACTGTTTTTT	CASSTLETGEKLFF
TRBJ2-7	TRBD1	TRBV4-1	TGCGCCAGCAGCCAAGATCGGGGACAGGGGGCAGGGTACGAGCAGTACTTC	CASSQDRGQGAGYEQYF
TRBJ1-2	.	TRBV28	TGTGCCAGCAGTTTTTGGCAGGGTTATTCCTATGGCTACACCTTC	CASSFWQGYSYGYTF
TRBJ2-1	TRBD2	TRBV19	TGTGCCGTATACGGGACTAATGACAATGAGCAGTTCTTC	CAVYGTNDNEQFF